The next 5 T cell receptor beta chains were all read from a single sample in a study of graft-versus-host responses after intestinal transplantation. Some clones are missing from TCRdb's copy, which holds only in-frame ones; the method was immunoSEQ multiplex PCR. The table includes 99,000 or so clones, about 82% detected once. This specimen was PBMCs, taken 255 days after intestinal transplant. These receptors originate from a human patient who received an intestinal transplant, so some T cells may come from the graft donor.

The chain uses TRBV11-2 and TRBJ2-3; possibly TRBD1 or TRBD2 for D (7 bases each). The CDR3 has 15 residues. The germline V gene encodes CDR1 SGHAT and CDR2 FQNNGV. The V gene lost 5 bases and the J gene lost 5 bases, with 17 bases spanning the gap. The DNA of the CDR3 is TGTGCCAGCAGCCCCCAGGGGGGGGAGGGAGATACGCAGTATTTT. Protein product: CASSPQGGEGDTQYF.

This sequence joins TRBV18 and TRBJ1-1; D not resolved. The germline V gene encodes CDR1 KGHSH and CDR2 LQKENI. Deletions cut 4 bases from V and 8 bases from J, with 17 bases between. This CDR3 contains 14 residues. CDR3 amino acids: CASSRVGRTGEAFF. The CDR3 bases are TGTGCCAGCTCACGTGTCGGACGAACCGGGGAAGCTTTCTTT.

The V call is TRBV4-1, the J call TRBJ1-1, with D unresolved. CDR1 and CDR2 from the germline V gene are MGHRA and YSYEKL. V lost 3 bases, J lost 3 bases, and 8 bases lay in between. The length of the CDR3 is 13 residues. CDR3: CASSHPGDTEAFF. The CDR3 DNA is TGCGCCAGCAGCCACCCGGGAGACACTGAAGCTTTCTTT.

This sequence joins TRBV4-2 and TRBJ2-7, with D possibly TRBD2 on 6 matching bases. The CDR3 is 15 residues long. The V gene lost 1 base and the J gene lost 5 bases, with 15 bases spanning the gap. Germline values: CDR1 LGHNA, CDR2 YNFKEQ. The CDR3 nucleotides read TGTGCCAGCAGCCAAGGTTGGAGGGAGGACAACGAGCAGTACTTC. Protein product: CASSQGWREDNEQYF.

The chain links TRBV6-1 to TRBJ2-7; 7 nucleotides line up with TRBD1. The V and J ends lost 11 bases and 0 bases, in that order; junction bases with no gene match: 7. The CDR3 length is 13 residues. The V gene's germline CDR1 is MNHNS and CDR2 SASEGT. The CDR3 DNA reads TGTGCCGCGGCCAGGGGGAGCTCCTACGAGCAGTACTTC. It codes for CAAARGSSYEQYF.